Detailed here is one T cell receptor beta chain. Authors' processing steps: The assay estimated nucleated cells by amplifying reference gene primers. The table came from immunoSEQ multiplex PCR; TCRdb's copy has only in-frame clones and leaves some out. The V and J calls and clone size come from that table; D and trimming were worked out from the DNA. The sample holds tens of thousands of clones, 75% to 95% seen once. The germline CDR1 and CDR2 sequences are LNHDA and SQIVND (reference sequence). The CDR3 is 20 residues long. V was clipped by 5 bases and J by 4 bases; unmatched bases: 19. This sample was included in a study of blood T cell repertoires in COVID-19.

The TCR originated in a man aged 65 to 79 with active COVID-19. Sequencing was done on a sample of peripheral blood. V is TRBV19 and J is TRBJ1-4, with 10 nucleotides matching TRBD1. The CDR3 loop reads CASSLYSPPGTGEGNEKLFF. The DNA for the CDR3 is TGTGCCAGTAGTCTCTACTCCCCCCCCGGGACAGGGGAAGGTAATGAAAAACTGTTTTTT.